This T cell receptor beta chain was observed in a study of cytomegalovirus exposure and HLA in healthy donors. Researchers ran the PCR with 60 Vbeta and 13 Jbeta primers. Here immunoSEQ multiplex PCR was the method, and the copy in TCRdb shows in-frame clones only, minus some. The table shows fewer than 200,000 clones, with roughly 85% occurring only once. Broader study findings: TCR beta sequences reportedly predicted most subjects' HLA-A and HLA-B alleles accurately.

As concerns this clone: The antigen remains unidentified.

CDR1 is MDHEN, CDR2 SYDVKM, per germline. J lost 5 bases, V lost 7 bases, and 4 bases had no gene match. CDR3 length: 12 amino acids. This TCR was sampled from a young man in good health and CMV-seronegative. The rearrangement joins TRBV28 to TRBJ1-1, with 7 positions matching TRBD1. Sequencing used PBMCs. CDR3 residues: CASKDRETEAFF. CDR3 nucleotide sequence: TGTGCCAGCAAAGACAGGGAGACTGAAGCTTTCTTT.